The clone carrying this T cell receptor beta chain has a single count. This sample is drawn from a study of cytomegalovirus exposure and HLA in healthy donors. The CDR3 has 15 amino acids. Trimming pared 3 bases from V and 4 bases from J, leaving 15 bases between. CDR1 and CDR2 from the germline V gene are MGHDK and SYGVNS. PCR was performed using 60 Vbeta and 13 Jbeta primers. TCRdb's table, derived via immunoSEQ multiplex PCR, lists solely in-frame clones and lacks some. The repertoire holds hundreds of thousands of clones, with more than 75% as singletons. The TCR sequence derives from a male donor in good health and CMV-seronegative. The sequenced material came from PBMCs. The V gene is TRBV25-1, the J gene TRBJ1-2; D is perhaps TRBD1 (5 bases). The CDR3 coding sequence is TGTGCCAGCAGTGATCGCCAGGGTTATAGCTATGGCTACACCTTC. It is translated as CASSDRQGYSYGYTF.